This is a list of T cell receptor beta chains from one sample in a study of blood T cell repertoires in COVID-19. Method: immunoSEQ multiplex PCR; TCRdb's copy keeps in-frame clones and lacks some. This table has approximately 220,000 clones, 80% to 90% appearing once. The specimen sequenced was PBMCs or T cells enriched from blood (not recorded which). All receptors come from a woman aged 45-65 years who had been exposed to COVID-19. CDR3s include the opening cysteine and the closing phenylalanine or tryptophan.

j_call: TRBJ2-5; v_call: TRBV5-1; cdr3_aa: CASRSLARETQYF
j_call: TRBJ2-7; v_call: TRBV10-2; cdr3_aa: CASSLGGSSYEQYF
j_call: TRBJ1-2; v_call: TRBV28; cdr3_aa: CASSSDTTNYGYTF
j_call: TRBJ2-1; v_call: TRBV5-1; cdr3_aa: CASSLEGHPNNEQFF
j_call: TRBJ1-1; v_call: TRBV29-1; cdr3_aa: CSVRRTEAFF
j_call: TRBJ2-2; v_call: TRBV6-5; cdr3_aa: CATRGANTGELFF
j_call: TRBJ1-1; v_call: TRBV13; cdr3_aa: CASSSRGKGNTEAFF
j_call: TRBJ1-5; v_call: TRBV5-5; cdr3_aa: CASSPRGERQEGPQHF
j_call: TRBJ2-7; v_call: TRBV6-1; cdr3_aa: CASSEGQGDRYEQYF
j_call: TRBJ2-6; v_call: TRBV6-5; cdr3_aa: CASRSQGAGANVLTF
j_call: TRBJ2-1; v_call: TRBV11-2; cdr3_aa: CASSLGDWGLEGGYEQFF
j_call: TRBJ1-2; v_call: TRBV5-1; cdr3_aa: CASSLEQGYGYTF
j_call: TRBJ1-2; v_call: TRBV3-1/TRBV3-2; cdr3_aa: CASSQDQGGLSLSYTF
j_call: TRBJ1-1; v_call: TRBV29-1; cdr3_aa: CSVRRVAGTEAFF
j_call: TRBJ1-1; v_call: TRBV28; cdr3_aa: CASIPPGGAGTEAFF
j_call: TRBJ1-2; v_call: TRBV6-5; cdr3_aa: CASRGQGYGYTF
j_call: TRBJ2-1; v_call: TRBV2; cdr3_aa: CASSPPGQGPYNEQFF
j_call: TRBJ2-1; v_call: TRBV5-6; cdr3_aa: CASSSAGPTYNEQFF
j_call: TRBJ2-7; v_call: TRBV25-1; cdr3_aa: CATRQGPYEQYF
j_call: TRBJ1-3; v_call: TRBV7-2; cdr3_aa: CASSPDSSGNTIYF
j_call: TRBJ1-5; v_call: TRBV2; cdr3_aa: CASSEVFGWGRISNQPQHF
j_call: TRBJ2-7; v_call: TRBV28; cdr3_aa: CATVDRASYEQYF
j_call: TRBJ1-1; v_call: TRBV11-2; cdr3_aa: CASSLQGNTEAFF
j_call: TRBJ2-4; v_call: TRBV10-2; cdr3_aa: CASSDPVEVEAKNIQYF
j_call: TRBJ1-3; v_call: TRBV3-1/TRBV3-2; cdr3_aa: CASSRSGRRSRNTIYF
j_call: TRBJ1-6; v_call: TRBV28; cdr3_aa: CASREGVMNSPLHF
j_call: TRBJ2-5; v_call: TRBV10-3; cdr3_aa: CAISESGQEETQYF
j_call: TRBJ1-2; v_call: TRBV11-2; cdr3_aa: CASSLQGQRDYGYTF
j_call: TRBJ2-2; v_call: TRBV7-9; cdr3_aa: CASSLERTGATGELFF
j_call: TRBJ2-1; v_call: TRBV3-1/TRBV3-2; cdr3_aa: CATGTGLRGGYNEQFF
j_call: TRBJ2-1; v_call: TRBV11-2; cdr3_aa: CASSLIRGGRREQFF
j_call: TRBJ1-1; v_call: TRBV19; cdr3_aa: CASGTGVVAFF
j_call: TRBJ2-7; v_call: TRBV21-1; cdr3_aa: CASSNSPGLACDEQYF
j_call: TRBJ1-1; v_call: TRBV12-3/TRBV12-4; cdr3_aa: CATSQGNTEAFF
j_call: TRBJ2-5; v_call: TRBV3-1/TRBV3-2; cdr3_aa: CASSPSGLGETQYF
j_call: TRBJ1-4; v_call: TRBV11-2; cdr3_aa: CASSQDRGAEKLFF
j_call: TRBJ2-6; v_call: TRBV5-6; cdr3_aa: CASSPQAWGDGSGANVLTF
j_call: TRBJ2-1; v_call: TRBV19; cdr3_aa: CASSIESISREQFF
j_call: TRBJ2-5; v_call: TRBV2; cdr3_aa: CASSGGTRETQYF
j_call: TRBJ2-1; v_call: TRBV12-5; cdr3_aa: CASGLGGANNEQFF
j_call: TRBJ2-4; v_call: TRBV6-2/TRBV6-3; cdr3_aa: CASSPTGTVPIF
j_call: TRBJ1-1; v_call: TRBV7-9; cdr3_aa: CASSTAGTGGEAFF
j_call: TRBJ2-1; v_call: TRBV5-4; cdr3_aa: CASSFRLAGGYNEQFF
j_call: TRBJ2-5; v_call: TRBV3-1/TRBV3-2; cdr3_aa: CASSQEAGARGTQYF
j_call: TRBJ1-1; v_call: TRBV18; cdr3_aa: CASSPQQGVNTEAFF
j_call: TRBJ2-2; v_call: TRBV20-1; cdr3_aa: CSATSTGELFF
j_call: TRBJ2-7; v_call: TRBV5-5; cdr3_aa: CASSLSQGWYEQYF